The source of this T cell receptor beta chain is a study of T cells in Graves' hyperthyroidism and ophthalmopathy. Study-level background: Peripheral blood was acquired at first diagnosis, ahead of any therapy whatsoever. Points from the study as a whole: Most clonotypes expanded in thyroid above 0.001 were likewise present in blood.

Details on this clonotype: The antigen remains unidentified.

CDR3 length: 12 amino acids. The germline V gene encodes CDR1 ENHRY and CDR2 SYGVKD. V lost 8 bases to trimming and J lost 5 bases; unmatched junction nucleotides: 3. Amplification yielded TCR beta CDR3 regions, with RNA transcripts as the source. Carried out on the TCR CDR3, a first-round RT-PCR used the HTBI primer set. TCRdb used MiXCR to reprocess the multiplex PCR reads, holding one entry per CDR3 protein. The table includes hundreds of thousands of distinct CDR3 sequences, around a third detected once. The rearrangement uses TRBV10-3 and TRBJ1-2, with TRBD1 matching over 9 bases. The clonotype comes from a woman between 40 and 50 years old with Graves' hyperthyroidism. The material sequenced was blood. The CDR3 here is CAIGDRAYGYTF. The CDR3 region has the DNA TGTGCCATCGGGGACAGGGCGTATGGCTACACCTTC.